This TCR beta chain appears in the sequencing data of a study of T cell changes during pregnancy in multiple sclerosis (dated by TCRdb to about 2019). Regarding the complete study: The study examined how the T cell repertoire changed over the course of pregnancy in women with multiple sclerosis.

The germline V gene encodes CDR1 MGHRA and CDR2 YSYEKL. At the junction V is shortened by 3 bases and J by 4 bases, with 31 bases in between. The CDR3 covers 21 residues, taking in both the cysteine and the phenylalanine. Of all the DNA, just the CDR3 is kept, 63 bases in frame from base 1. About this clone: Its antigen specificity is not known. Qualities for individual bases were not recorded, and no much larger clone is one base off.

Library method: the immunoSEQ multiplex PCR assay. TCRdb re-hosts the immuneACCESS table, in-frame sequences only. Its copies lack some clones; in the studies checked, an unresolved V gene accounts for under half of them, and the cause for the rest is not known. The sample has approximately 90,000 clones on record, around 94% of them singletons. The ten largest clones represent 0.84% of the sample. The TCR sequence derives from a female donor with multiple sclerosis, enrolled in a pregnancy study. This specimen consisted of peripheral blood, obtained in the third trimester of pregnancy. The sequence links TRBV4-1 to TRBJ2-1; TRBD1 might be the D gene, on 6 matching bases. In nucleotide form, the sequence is TGCGCCAGCAGCCATAATCCTGGGTCAGGGGCGATTTCCTGGGTATACAATGAGCAGTTCTTC. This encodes CASSHNPGSGAISWVYNEQFF.